These 10 T cell receptor beta chains came from one sample sequenced in a study of metastatic and nonmetastatic thyroid tumors (dated by TCRdb to the early 2020s). No patient had received any treatment before thyroid surgery. Libraries were built with PCR. TCRdb names Illumina HiSeq 4000 as the instrument used. TCRdb reanalyzed the raw reads on its own, using fastp at Q25 for trimming and MiXCR for clone calling, and kept in-frame beta chains. A total of some 16,000 clones appear in this sample, roughly 24% of them only once. The biggest ten clones account for about 13% of the sample. Sequenced input: tumor tissue. The receptors were sampled from a male donor with papillary thyroid cancer or a benign thyroid nodule (not recorded which). Some clones in this sample may be carry-over from other donors' samples.

The V call is TRBV7-6, the J call TRBJ2-7; the D is unclear. The V gene lost 5 bases and the J gene lost 5 bases, with 16 bases spanning the gap. Per germline, CDR1 SGHVS and CDR2 FNYEAQ. The CDR3 spans 14 residues. CDR3 region: CASSLYVAADEQYF. DNA for the CDR3: TGTGCCAGCAGCCTTTACGTTGCTGCTGACGAGCAGTACTTC. The variable domain in full, completed from reference TRBV7-6 and TRBJ2-7, reads GAGVSQSPRYKVTKRGQDVALRCDPISGHVSLYWYRQALGQGPEFLTYFNYEAQQDKSGLPNDRFSAERPEGSISTLTIQRTEQRDSAMYRCASSLYVAADEQYFGPGTRLTVT.

By share, this clone ranks as medium-sized (0.01 to 0.1%). J is TRBJ1-2 and V is TRBV6-1, with D possibly being TRBD1 (5 bases). The CDR3 length is 15 residues. Germline V lookup: CDR1 MNHNS, CDR2 SASEGT. V was pared by 7 bases and J by 4 bases, with 19 bases between. CDR3 sequence reads: CASIPRTGVGYGYTF. Here the CDR3 DNA reads TGTGCCAGCATCCCCCGGACGGGGGTGGGCTATGGCTACACCTTC.

Comments on this clone: Possible read error: a much larger clone is one base away. In this CDR3 the conserved last residue, phenylalanine or tryptophan, is missing, so a read error is likely. The chain employs TRBV6-1 and TRBJ2-5, with TRBD2 matching 7 bases. Germline values: CDR1 MNHNS, CDR2 SASEGT. This CDR3 contains 14 residues. After removal of 2 bases from V and 5 bases from J, the junction contained 5 bases not matched to a gene. CDR3 nucleotide sequence: TGTGCCAGCAGTGAAAGCGGGGCAAGTGAGACCCAGTACTCC. Residues: CASSESGASETQYS.

This clone was picked up many times. The genes are TRBV12-3 or TRBV12-4 and TRBJ2-1; 7 positions agree with TRBD1. The trim removed 6 bases at V and 7 bases at J, leaving 9 bases unmatched. The CDR3 spans 14 residues. CDR3 in DNA: TGTGCCAGCAGCCAAACTGCAGGGGGTAATGAGCAGTTCTTC. Encoded protein: CASSQTAGGNEQFF.

This clone showed up many times. CDR3: CASSPPVGRGTEAFF. CDR3 DNA: TGTGCCAGCAGTCCTCCTGTAGGGCGAGGGACTGAAGCTTTCTTT. The rearrangement joins TRBV6-1 to TRBJ1-1; D is uncertain. CDR3 length equals 15 residues. V was cut by 5 bases and J by 5 bases, with 18 bases left in between. Germline V gives CDR1 MNHNS, CDR2 SASEGT.

To note about this clone: The junction and the germline gene differ at one end; a read error may be behind it. This CDR3 reads CASSLGHSTDTQYF. In DNA form, the CDR3 reads TGCGCCAGTAGCTTGGGGCATAGCACAGATACGCAGTATTTT. The genes are TRBV5-1 and TRBJ2-3; TRBD1 might be the D (5 bases). CDR1 SGHRS and CDR2 YFSETQ come from the germline V gene. The CDR3 extends over 14 amino acids.

This clone has at least ten counts. The chain couples TRBV7-9 to TRBJ2-2; 7 bases fit TRBD2. V lost 2 bases to trimming and J lost 1 base; unmatched junction nucleotides: 10. The length of the CDR3 is 18 residues. The germline gives CDR1 SEHNR, CDR2 FQNEAQ (reference sequence). The CDR3 sequence: CASSLPREENVNTGELFF. Written as DNA, the CDR3 is TGTGCCAGCAGCTTACCCCGGGAGGAAAACGTGAACACCGGGGAGCTGTTTTTT.

This clone has at least ten counts. V usage is TRBV5-4 and J usage is TRBJ1-1; D ambiguous. The CDR3 sequence is 13 residues long. Trimming removed 3 bases at V and 4 bases at J, with 10 bases between. Per germline, CDR1 SGHNT and CDR2 YYREEE (reference sequence). CDR3 nucleotide sequence: TGTGCCAGCAGCTGGACCTTAGGCACTGAAGCTTTCTTT. Its translation is CASSWTLGTEAFF.

This clone was seen more than once but under ten times. The rearrangement joins TRBV6-2 or TRBV6-3 to TRBJ2-7; no firm D call. Trimming removed 1 base from V and 5 bases from J, with 0 bases in between. The CDR3 runs 10 residues. CDR1 and CDR2 from the germline V gene are MNHEY and SVGEGT. CDR3 protein: CASSYYEQYF. CDR3 bases: TGTGCCAGCAGTTACTACGAGCAGTACTTC.

The J gene is TRBJ2-7, the V gene TRBV12-3 or TRBV12-4, with D possibly matching TRBD1 (7 bases). Trimming cost V 4 bases and J 1 base, with 14 bases left between them. The CDR3 loop spans 15 amino acids. CDR3 in DNA: TGTGCCAGCAGTTCGGAGGGGGCGTTTTCCTACGAGCAGTACTTC. Translated: CASSSEGAFSYEQYF.